The subject of this entry is one T cell receptor (beta chain). Its antigen is currently unknown. This CDR3 spans 16 amino acids. Germline CDR1 SEHNR, CDR2 FQNEAQ (reference sequence). The V gene end was trimmed by 5 bases and the J gene end by 2 bases; junction bases not matched to a gene: 6. Clones were read by immunoSEQ multiplex PCR, and TCRdb kept only the in-frame ones, dropping some. The sample has almost 70,000 clones, roughly 95% seen once. The sample originates from a study of cytomegalovirus exposure and HLA in healthy donors. General observations from the study: According to a later analysis, TCR clusters from the first cohort tended to co-occur in the 100 to 150 validation repertoires. Rarity characterized most TCR sequences, yet some public TCRs appeared in many donors. Listed as cytomegalovirus-associated were 150 or so TCR beta chains.

This chain joins TRBV7-9 and TRBJ2-7, with 13 bases that match TRBD2. The specimen was PBMCs. This receptor was obtained from a woman younger than 30 in good health and CMV-seropositive. CDR3 sequence reads: CASSHHGTSGTYEQYF. In DNA, the CDR3 is TGTGCCAGCAGCCACCACGGGACTAGCGGGACCTACGAGCAGTACTTC.